The clone carrying this TCR beta chain was seen repeatedly, ten times or more. Antigen: not known. The data are from a study of CD8+CD57+ T cells in acquired aplastic anemia. Overall study: Sorted CD4+ and CD8+ cells yielded 3 to 3.5 ug of DNA on average.

The CDR3 runs to 15 residues. Per germline, CDR1 MNHEY and CDR2 SVGAGI. Deletions cut 7 bases from V and 1 base from J, with 16 bases between. Investigators profiled TCR beta VDJ and CDR3 from genomic DNA template. TCRdb independently ran MiXCR on the reads; one entry per CDR3 protein. The table lists hundreds of thousands of distinct CDR3 sequences, around 72% of them singletons, with 4% in the top ten. Study observations and caveats: Around 30 was the count of CD8+ CDR3 sequences that patients shared with controls.

This receptor was identified in a human donor in good health, serving as a control. The chain couples TRBV6-5 to TRBJ1-1; D call uncertain. The sequencing sample was made of sorted CD4+, CD8+, or CD8+CD57+ T cells (not recorded which) from PBMCs. CDR3 residues: CASKQRGFTNTEAFF. CDR3 coding DNA: TGTGCCAGCAAACAACGGGGTTTCACGAACACTGAAGCTTTCTTT.